These 10 T cell receptor beta chains were all obtained from the same sample, sequenced in a study of identical twins. TCRdb re-analysed the 5' RACE reads in MiXCR, keeping a single row per CDR3 protein. Among about 900,000 distinct CDR3 sequences listed, over 9% were seen once. The sample was also linked to a second study, of yellow fever vaccine responses in identical twins.

The specimen sequenced was PBMCs. These receptors were collected from a woman aged 18 to 35 in good health.

This clonotype has a handful of counts. CDR3 coding DNA: TGTGCCAGCAGTGAAGGACAGTACGAGCAGTACGTC. Translated, it gives CASSEGQYEQYV. The V gene is TRBV6-1, the J gene TRBJ2-7; D is possibly TRBD1 (5 bases). The length of the CDR3 is 12 residues. Germline V gene sequence: CDR1 MNHNS, CDR2 SASEGT. Trimming stripped 1 base from V and 4 bases from J, with 5 bases between.

The chain recombines TRBV10-3 with TRBJ2-7; 9 bases line up with TRBD1. Trimming cost V 3 bases and J 2 bases; bases outside gene matches: 2. In germline, CDR1 is ENHRY, CDR2 SYGVKD. This CDR3 comprises 14 residues. CDR3: CAISETGGPYEQYF. The CDR3 bases are TGTGCCATCAGTGAAACAGGGGGCCCCTACGAGCAGTACTTC.

This clonotype was seen a handful of times. The chain combines TRBV6-1 with TRBJ2-1; 8 nucleotides align to TRBD2. Germline V gene lookup returns CDR1 MNHNS and CDR2 SASEGT. With 5 bases clipped from V and 14 bases from J, the junction kept 14 bases outside the gene matches. This CDR3 region has 14 residues. The CDR3 protein is CASSPYDGGGWEFF. The CDR3 bases are TGTGCCAGCAGTCCCTACGACGGGGGGGGATGGGAGTTCTTC.

Note on this clonotype: The junction does not match germline at one end; this may be a read error. This rearrangement joins TRBV7-6 to TRBJ2-2; 9 bases map to TRBD2. Germline assignment: CDR1 SGHVS and CDR2 FNYEAQ. The CDR3 spans 14 residues. The CDR3 DNA sequence: TGTGCCAGCAGCCCCTCTAGCGGGGTCGGGGGGCTGTTTTTT. This gives the protein CASSPSSGVGGLFF. The full variable domain, with the rest looked up from reference TRBV7-6 and TRBJ2-2, is GAGVSQSPRYKVTKRGQDVALRCDPISGHVSLYWYRQALGQGPEFLTYFNYEAQQDKSGLPNDRFSAERPEGSISTLTIQRTEQRDSAMYRCASSPSSGVGGLFFGEGSRLTVL.

The gene calls are TRBV19 and TRBJ2-1; D possibly uses TRBD1 or TRBD2 (5 bases each). V gave up 1 base and J gave up 8 bases, with 15 bases separating them. CDR1 is LNHDA, CDR2 SQIVND, per germline (reference sequence). This CDR3 comprises 15 residues. The CDR3 nucleotides are TGTGCCAGTAGTATAGGGCAAAGGGACCGGGATGAGCAGTTCTTC. Its protein product is CASSIGQRDRDEQFF.

The rearrangement links TRBV7-6 to TRBJ2-7, with 12 bases identical to TRBD1. The CDR3 has 15 residues. Germline-derived CDR1 and CDR2 are SGHVS and FNYEAQ. The V and J ends lost 5 bases and 7 bases, in that order; junction bases with no gene match: 9. The CDR3 region is CASSAGTGGLGEQYV. CDR3 DNA sequence: TGTGCCAGCAGCGCCGGGACAGGGGGCCTTGGGGAGCAGTACGTC.

This clonotype was seen more than once but under ten times. The chain carries TRBV29-1 and TRBJ2-1, with TRBD2 matching over 9 bases. The CDR3 length is 14 residues. The V gene end was trimmed by 3 bases and the J gene end by 10 bases; junction bases not matched to a gene: 10. The germline CDR1 and CDR2 sequences are SQVTM and ANQGSEA. In DNA, the CDR3 is TGCAGCGTTGATCCGGCGGGAGGGCCAAAGGAGCAGTTCTTC. Its protein is CSVDPAGGPKEQFF.

The rearrangement uses TRBV5-1 and TRBJ2-5; the D is unclear. This CDR3 has 13 amino acids. Germline V lookup: CDR1 SGHRS, CDR2 YFSETQ. V shed 3 bases and J shed 1 base, with 7 bases lying between them. CDR3: CASSYYPQETQYF. DNA for the CDR3: TGCGCCAGCAGCTATTACCCCCAAGAGACCCAGTACTTC.

This sequence joins TRBV18 and TRBJ2-7, with unresolved D. The V end lost 1 base, the J end lost 8 bases, and 0 bases lay between the germline ends. Per the germline V gene, CDR1 is KGHSH and CDR2 is LQKENI. This CDR3 region has 9 residues. CDR3 residues: CASSPQQYV. The CDR3 DNA reads as TGTGCCAGCTCACCACAGCAGTACGTC.

The CDR3 DNA is TGTGCCAGCAGTGAACGCCTAGCGGGGTTCTCCTACGAGCAGTACTTC. This sequence encodes CASSERLAGFSYEQYF. This chain joins TRBV2 and TRBJ2-7; TRBD2 matches 9 bases. CDR1 is SNHLY and CDR2 is FYNNEI in the germline V gene. The V gene end was trimmed by 2 bases and the J gene end by 0 bases; junction bases not matched to a gene: 5. The CDR3 runs 16 residues. The complete variable domain, with remaining parts taken from reference TRBV2 and TRBJ2-7, reads EPEVTQTPSHQVTQMGQEVILRCVPISNHLYFYWYRQILGQKVEFLVSFYNNEISEKSEIFDDQFSVERPDGSNFTLKIRSTKLEDSAMYFCASSERLAGFSYEQYFGPGTRLTVT.